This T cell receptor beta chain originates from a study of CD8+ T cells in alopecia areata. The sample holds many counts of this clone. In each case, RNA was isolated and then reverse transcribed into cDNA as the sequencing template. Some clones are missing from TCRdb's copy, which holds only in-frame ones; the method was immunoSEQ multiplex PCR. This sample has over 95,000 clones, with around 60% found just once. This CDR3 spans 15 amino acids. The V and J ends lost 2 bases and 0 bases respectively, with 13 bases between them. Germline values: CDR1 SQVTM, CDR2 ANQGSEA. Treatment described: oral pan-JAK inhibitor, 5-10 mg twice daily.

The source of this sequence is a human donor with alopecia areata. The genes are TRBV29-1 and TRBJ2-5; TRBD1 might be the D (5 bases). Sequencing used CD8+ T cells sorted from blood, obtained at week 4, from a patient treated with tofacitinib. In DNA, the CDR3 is TGCAGCGTTGAATCTGACAGCCGAGACCAAGAGACCCAGTACTTC. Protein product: CSVESDSRDQETQYF.